The 6 T cell receptor beta chains given below trace back to one sample, sequenced in a study of blood T cell repertoires in COVID-19. Method: immunoSEQ multiplex PCR; TCRdb's copy keeps in-frame clones and lacks some. The sample has about 170,000 clones; around 87% are singletons. Sequencing was done on a sample of peripheral blood. Every receptor here comes from an elderly woman with COVID-19, enrolled during active disease.

This clone was observed a single time. This chain uses TRBV4-3 with TRBJ1-2, with no clear D. V gave up 3 bases and J gave up 2 bases, with 10 bases separating them. Germline values: CDR1 LGHNA, CDR2 YSLEER. The CDR3 covers 14 residues. CDR3 loop: CASSQAGQNYGYTF. The CDR3 DNA follows: TGCGCCAGCAGCCAGGCAGGCCAGAACTATGGCTACACCTTC.

The chain uses TRBV28 and TRBJ1-1; tentative D call: TRBD1 (5 bases). This CDR3 has 15 residues. Germline V gives CDR1 MDHEN, CDR2 SYDVKM. The V end was cut by 3 bases, the J end by 0 bases, with 11 bases between. The CDR3 protein is CASSFKQALNTEAFF. CDR3 in DNA: TGTGCCAGCAGTTTCAAACAGGCGCTGAACACTGAAGCTTTCTTT.

This chain uses TRBV14 with TRBJ2-7; 9 bases line up with TRBD1. The V and J ends lost 4 bases and 6 bases, in that order; junction bases with no gene match: 7. Germline CDR1 is SGHDN and CDR2 is FVKESK. The length of the CDR3 is 14 residues. The chain's CDR3 is CASSRGTGWGEQYF. The CDR3 DNA reads as TGTGCCAGCAGCCGGGGGACAGGGTGGGGCGAGCAGTACTTC. The full variable domain, its missing parts supplied by reference TRBV14 and TRBJ2-7, is EAGVTQFPSHSVIEKGQTVTLRCDPISGHDNLYWYRRVMGKEIKFLLHFVKESKQDESGMPNNRFLAERTGGTYSTLKVQPAELEDSGVYFCASSRGTGWGEQYFGPGTRLTVT.

The rearrangement uses TRBV24-1 and TRBJ1-2; no reliable D call. This CDR3 spans 19 amino acids. Germline CDR1 is KGHDR and CDR2 is SFDVKD. Trimming removed 5 bases from V and 1 base from J, with 25 bases in between. This chain's CDR3 is CATSGLQPGNGGGNYGYTF. CDR3 sequence (DNA): TGTGCCACCAGTGGCCTCCAGCCCGGGAACGGAGGCGGTAACTATGGCTACACCTTC.

This clone was counted between two and nine times. The chain links TRBV28 to TRBJ2-7; the match to TRBD1 covers 7 bases. The CDR3 loop spans 15 amino acids. Trimming removed 4 bases from V and 2 bases from J; junction bases left unmatched: 8. Germline loops: CDR1 MDHEN, CDR2 SYDVKM. CDR3 loop: CASSSQTGYPYEQYF. The CDR3 coding sequence is TGTGCCAGCAGTTCCCAGACAGGGTATCCCTACGAGCAGTACTTC.

The V and J genes are TRBV4-3 and TRBJ1-4; D ambiguous. This CDR3 spans 14 amino acids. Trimming took 0 bases from V and 6 from J, leaving 8 bases between them. The V gene's germline CDR1 is LGHNA and CDR2 YSLEER. CDR3 in amino acids: CASSQDVDYEKLFF. As DNA, the CDR3 is TGCGCCAGCAGCCAAGATGTAGATTATGAAAAACTGTTTTTT.